This entry concerns a single TCR beta chain. Its target is not known. TCRdb called the RT-PCR reads again in MiXCR, with one record for every CDR3 protein. Of 530,000 or so distinct CDR3 sequences in the sample, approximately 15% were seen once. The V gene end was trimmed by 6 bases and the J gene end by 5 bases; junction bases not matched to a gene: 9. This CDR3 is 16 amino acids long. CDR1 MDHEN and CDR2 SYDVKM come from the germline V gene. This entry is derived from a study of response to subunit inactivated influenza vaccine. General study findings and limits: Each seasonal influenza vaccination recruits few new T cells, the authors suggested.

This TCR came from a man aged 50 or older who received an inactivated influenza vaccine. The sample in question was PBMCs from blood, obtained approximately 13 days after vaccination. The V call is TRBV28, the J call TRBJ2-7, with TRBD2 matching 14 bases. CDR3 in DNA: TGTGCCAGCAGCCAAGGACTAGCGGGAGGACCCAACGAGCAGTACTTC. It translates to CASSQGLAGGPNEQYF.